One and the same sample provided the 7 T cell receptor beta chains below, sequenced in a study of blood T cell repertoires in COVID-19. Sequencing used immunoSEQ multiplex PCR; TCRdb keeps in-frame clones, though not all of them. In the table there are over 200,000 clones, 65% to 90% of which are singletons. The sequencing input was peripheral blood. These TCRs come from a human donor in a cohort sampled during active COVID-19.

V is TRBV15 and J is TRBJ1-3; D ambiguous. This CDR3 contains 16 residues. Per germline, CDR1 LNHNV and CDR2 YYDKDF (reference sequence). The V end was cut by 0 bases, the J end by 0 bases, with 9 bases between. CDR3 sequence (DNA): TGTGCCACCAGCAGAGAGGTACGGTCCTCTGGAAACACCATATATTTT. It codes for CATSREVRSSGNTIYF.

Written as DNA, the CDR3 is TGTGCCAGCAAACGAGGAGGAGGGAACATTCAGTACTTC. It yields the protein CASKRGGGNIQYF. V usage is TRBV14 and J usage is TRBJ2-4; maybe TRBD2 (6 bases). This CDR3 contains 13 residues. The germline gives CDR1 SGHDN, CDR2 FVKESK. The ends were cut back, 7 bases at V and 7 bases at J, with 14 bases in the middle. The variable domain in full, completed from reference TRBV14 and TRBJ2-4, reads EAGVTQFPSHSVIEKGQTVTLRCDPISGHDNLYWYRRVMGKEIKFLLHFVKESKQDESGMPNNRFLAERTGGTYSTLKVQPAELEDSGVYFCASKRGGGNIQYFGAGTRLSVL.

The rearrangement joins TRBV30 to TRBJ2-6; possible D gene TRBD1, 6 bases. V shed 2 bases and J shed 1 base, with 18 bases lying between them. The germline gives CDR1 GTSNPN, CDR2 SVGIG (reference sequence). The CDR3 spans 18 residues. DNA for the CDR3: TGTGCCTGGAGTAAATGGAACAGGGAAAGGTCTGGGGCCAACGTCCTGACTTTC. It translates to CAWSKWNRERSGANVLTF.

This clone was detected only once. The V and J genes are TRBV2 and TRBJ2-5; a weak D match, TRBD1 (6 bases). There are 15 residues in the CDR3. The V gene lost 7 bases and the J gene lost 1 base, with 16 bases spanning the gap. CDR1 and CDR2 (germline): SNHLY, FYNNEI. The CDR3 bases are TGTGCCAGCACTAAAGAACAGGGAACCCAAGAGACCCAGTACTTC. It specifies CASTKEQGTQETQYF.

The chain is built from TRBV28 and TRBJ2-7, with TRBD1 as a possible D gene (5 bases). The CDR3 runs 15 residues. Germline V lookup: CDR1 MDHEN, CDR2 SYDVKM. V was trimmed by 6 bases and J by 4 bases, leaving 19 bases between them. The CDR3 loop is CASRRLQGLNYEQYF. The CDR3 coding sequence is TGTGCCAGCAGGCGGCTCCAGGGCTTAAATTACGAGCAGTACTTC.

This clone was counted between two and nine times. As DNA, the CDR3 is TGTGCCAGCGGCCCGGGACTGAACCTAAACTGGGGCTACGAGCAGTACTTC. It is translated as CASGPGLNLNWGYEQYF. The chain carries TRBV28 and TRBJ2-7, with D perhaps matching TRBD2 (6 bases). V lost 8 bases, J lost 3 bases, and 26 bases lay in between. This CDR3 has 17 amino acids. Per the germline V gene, CDR1 is MDHEN and CDR2 is SYDVKM.

The chain combines TRBV7-2 with TRBJ2-1; 11 nucleotides align to TRBD2. The CDR3 is made up of 16 amino acids. CDR1 and CDR2 from the germline V gene are SGHTA and FQGNSA. Trimming at V came to 6 bases and at J to 4 bases, leaving 8 bases not matched to a gene. The CDR3 DNA reads as TGTGCCAGCAGATCCGGGACTAGCGGTAATTACAATGAGCAGTTCTTC. Protein sequence: CASRSGTSGNYNEQFF.